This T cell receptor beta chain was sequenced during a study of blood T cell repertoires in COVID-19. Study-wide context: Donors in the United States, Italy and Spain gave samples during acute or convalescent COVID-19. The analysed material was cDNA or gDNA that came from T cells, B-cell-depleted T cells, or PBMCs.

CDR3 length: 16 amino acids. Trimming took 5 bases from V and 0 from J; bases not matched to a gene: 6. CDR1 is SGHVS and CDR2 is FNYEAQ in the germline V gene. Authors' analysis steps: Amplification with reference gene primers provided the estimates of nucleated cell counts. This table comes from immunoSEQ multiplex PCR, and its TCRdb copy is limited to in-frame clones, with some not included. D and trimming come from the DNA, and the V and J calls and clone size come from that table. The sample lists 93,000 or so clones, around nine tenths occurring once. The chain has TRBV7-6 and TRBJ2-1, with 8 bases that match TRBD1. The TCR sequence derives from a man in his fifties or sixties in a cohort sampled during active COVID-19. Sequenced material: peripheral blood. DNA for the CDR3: TGTGCCAGCAGCCTTCGACAGGGGAGCTCCTACAATGAGCAGTTCTTC. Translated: CASSLRQGSSYNEQFF.